This T cell receptor (beta chain) comes out of a study of T-cell reconstitution after alpha-beta-depleted transplantation in children. Study-level points and caveats: It was newly produced T cells that mostly accounted for T-cell counts and diversity one year after transplant. Reported findings indicate that, about two months after transplant, alpha-beta T cells came from several hundred expanded clones, which were derived from non-depleted graft cells. Surviving thymic progenitors and recipient T cells were the source of high TCRbeta diversity at day 60 in some patients.

Note on this clonotype: Its specificity is unknown.

Library preparation (for TCRbeta) was performed with unique molecular identifiers. TCRdb reanalysed the PCR reads using MiXCR and keeps one entry per CDR3 protein. The sample contains about 310,000 distinct CDR3 sequences, around 25% of which appear only once. This CDR3 region has 17 residues. Per germline, CDR1 SGHTA and CDR2 FQGTGA. V lost 4 bases and J lost 0, with 13 bases in between. The source was PBMCs, mostly from graft donor cells, collected 180 days after TCRalphabeta/CD19-depleted stem cell transplant. The rearrangement uses TRBV7-3 and TRBJ2-6; unclear D gene. The TCR was taken from a male patient aged 5 to 17 who had a stem cell transplant for acute lymphoblastic leukemia, so the T cells may come from the graft donor. As DNA, the CDR3 is TGTGCCAGCAGCTATACAGCTTACCTCTCTGGGGCCAACGTCCTGACTTTC. Translating it yields CASSYTAYLSGANVLTF.